This is a list of T cell receptor beta chains from one sample in a study of T cell repertoires in cytomegalovirus infection. These TCRs' antigens remain unknown. TCRdb redid the calling of the reads with MiXCR, one entry per CDR3 protein. The sample lists some 900,000 distinct CDR3 sequences, approximately 29% seen once, with roughly an eighth in the top ten. Sequenced here: cultured CD8+ T cells from PBMCs, sampled from culture after CMV antigen stimulation. These receptor sequences come from a human donor in good health (CMV status not recorded). Some clones in this sample may be carry-over from other donors' samples. The CDR3 runs from the conserved cysteine through the conserved F or W. The D gene is left open where the match is weak. Expanded clones get a size class; other rows say once, few or many, or leave the size out.

J gene	clone size	V gene	D gene	CDR3 protein	CDR3 DNA
TRBJ2-4	.	TRBV3-1	.	CASSEAKNIQYF	TGTGCCAGCAGCGAAGCCAAAAACATTCAGTACTTC
TRBJ2-1	many	TRBV12-3/TRBV12-4	.	CASSLRGPLDNEQFF	TGTGCCAGCAGTTTAAGGGGCCCCCTGGACAATGAGCAGTTCTTC
TRBJ2-7	.	TRBV6-5	.	CASSYSYSNEQYF	TGTGCCAGCAGTTACTCTTACAGTAACGAGCAGTACTTC
TRBJ1-2	.	TRBV27	.	CASSFQGFGGGYTF	TGTGCCAGCAGTTTCCAAGGCTTTGGGGGGGGCTACACCTTC
TRBJ1-2	.	TRBV25-1	.	CASSDPYVTGYTF	TGTGCCAGCAGTGACCCCTACGTAACCGGCTACACCTTC
TRBJ2-7	.	TRBV7-2	.	CASSFDRALFSYEQYF	TGTGCCAGCAGCTTTGACCGGGCTCTCTTCTCCTACGAGCAGTACTTC
TRBJ1-1	.	TRBV12-3/TRBV12-4	TRBD1	CASSNGQGREAFF	TGTGCCAGCAGTAACGGACAGGGAAGGGAAGCTTTCTTT
TRBJ2-7	.	TRBV19	.	CASSKAASPYEQYF	TGTGCCAGTAGTAAGGCCGCTAGCCCCTACGAGCAGTACTTC
TRBJ2-5	.	TRBV28	.	CASSFWETQYF	TGTGCCAGCAGTTTCTGGGAGACCCAGTACTTC
TRBJ2-1	.	TRBV2	TRBD2	CASRSSLAEPYNEQFF	TGTGCCAGCAGGAGCTCCCTAGCGGAACCCTACAATGAGCAGTTCTTC
TRBJ1-5	few	TRBV5-5	.	CASTVFGGSNQPQHF	TGTGCCAGCACCGTATTCGGGGGTAGCAATCAGCCCCAGCATTTT
TRBJ2-2	.	TRBV14	.	CASSQDIIKGPTGELFF	TGTGCCAGCAGCCAAGATATTATCAAGGGACCCACCGGGGAGCTGTTTTTT
TRBJ1-5	few	TRBV23-1	.	CASSQWEGLKNQPQHF	TGCGCCAGCAGTCAATGGGAGGGCCTTAAAAATCAGCCCCAGCATTTT
TRBJ2-3	.	TRBV20-1	.	CSASEGHTDTQYF	TGCAGTGCTAGCGAGGGGCACACAGATACGCAGTATTTT
TRBJ2-5	.	TRBV3-1	.	CASSQEGTPAETQYF	TGTGCCAGCAGCCAAGAGGGGACTCCGGCGGAGACCCAGTACTTC
TRBJ1-5	.	TRBV7-9	.	CASSLGWQGENQPQHF	TGTGCCAGCAGCTTAGGGTGGCAGGGTGAAAATCAGCCCCAGCATTTT
TRBJ2-7	.	TRBV7-6	.	CASAEGGSYEQYF	TGTGCCAGCGCGGAGGGGGGCTCCTACGAGCAGTACTTC
TRBJ1-5	many	TRBV7-2	.	CASSLDQYSNQPQHF	TGTGCCAGCAGCTTAGACCAGTATAGCAATCAGCCCCAGCATTTT
TRBJ2-3	.	TRBV6-5	.	CASSYFPRQEGTDTQYF	TGTGCCAGCAGTTACTTCCCCCGACAGGAGGGCACAGATACGCAGTATTTT
TRBJ2-3	few	TRBV7-7	.	CASSSGDSLSTDTQYF	TGTGCTAGCAGCAGCGGGGACAGCCTAAGCACAGATACGCAGTATTTT